This T cell receptor beta chain was retrieved from a study of beta chain features in type 1 diabetes. Study overall: Examination of sorted cells across all samples involved around 99 million cells.

The CDR3 spans 17 residues. V was clipped by 3 bases and J by 4 bases; unmatched bases: 13. Germline V lookup: CDR1 SGHAT, CDR2 FQNNGV. Sequenced material consisted of expressed TCRB transcripts (all of the isolated RNA was reverse transcribed). Method: immunoSEQ multiplex PCR; TCRdb's copy keeps in-frame clones and lacks some. The data hold roughly 300,000 clones, with 8% observed a single time. Sorting produced populations that all topped 98% purity. The TCR was taken from a woman between 18 and 29 years old in good health. This chain links TRBV11-2 with TRBJ2-7; 9 positions match TRBD2. Sequenced: central memory CD4+ T cells from blood. The DNA of the CDR3 is TGTGCCAGCAGCTTCAGCTTCGGGACTAGCATGGGGTACGAGCAGTACTTC. Protein product: CASSFSFGTSMGYEQYF. Full variable domain (rest looked up from reference TRBV11-2 and TRBJ2-7): EAGVAQSPRYKIIEKRQSVAFWCNPISGHATLYWYQQILGQGPKLLIQFQNNGVVDDSQLPKDRFSAERLKGVDSTLKIQPAKLEDSAVYLCASSFSFGTSMGYEQYFGPGTRLTVT.